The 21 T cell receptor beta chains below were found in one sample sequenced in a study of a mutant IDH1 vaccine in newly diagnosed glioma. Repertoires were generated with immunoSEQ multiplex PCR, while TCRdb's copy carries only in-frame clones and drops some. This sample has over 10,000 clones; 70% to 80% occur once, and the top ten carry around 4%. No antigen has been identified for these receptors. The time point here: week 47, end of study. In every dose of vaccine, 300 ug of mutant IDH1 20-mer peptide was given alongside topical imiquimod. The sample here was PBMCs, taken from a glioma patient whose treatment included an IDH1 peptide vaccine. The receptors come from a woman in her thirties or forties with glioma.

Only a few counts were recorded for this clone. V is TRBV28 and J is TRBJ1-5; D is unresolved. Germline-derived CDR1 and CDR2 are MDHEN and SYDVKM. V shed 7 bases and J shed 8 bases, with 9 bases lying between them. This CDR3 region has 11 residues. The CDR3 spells CASTTLEPQHF. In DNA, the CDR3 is TGTGCCAGCACCACTTTGGAGCCCCAGCATTTT. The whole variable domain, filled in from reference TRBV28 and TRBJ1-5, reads DVKVTQSSRYLVKRTGEKVFLECVQDMDHENMFWYRQDPGLGLRLIYFSYDVKMKEKGDIPEGYSVSREKKERFSLILESASTNQTSMYLCASTTLEPQHFGDGTRLSIL.

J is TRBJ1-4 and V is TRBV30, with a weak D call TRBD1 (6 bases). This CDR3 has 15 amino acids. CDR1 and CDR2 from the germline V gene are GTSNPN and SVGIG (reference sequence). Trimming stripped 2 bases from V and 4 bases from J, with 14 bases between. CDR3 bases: TGTGCCTGGAGTTCACAGGGTCTAGATAATGAAAAACTGTTTTTT. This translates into CAWSSQGLDNEKLFF.

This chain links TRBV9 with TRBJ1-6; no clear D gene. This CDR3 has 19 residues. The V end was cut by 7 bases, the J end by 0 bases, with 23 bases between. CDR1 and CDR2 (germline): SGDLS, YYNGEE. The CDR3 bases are TGTGCCAGCTGTATCCTGACTCTGCAGCTGTGCTCCTATAATTCACCCCTCCACTTT. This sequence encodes CASCILTLQLCSYNSPLHF.

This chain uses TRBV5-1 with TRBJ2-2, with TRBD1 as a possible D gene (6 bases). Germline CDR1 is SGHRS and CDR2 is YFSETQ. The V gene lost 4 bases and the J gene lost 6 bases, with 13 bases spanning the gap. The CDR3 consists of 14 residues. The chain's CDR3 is CASSKTGPPGELFF. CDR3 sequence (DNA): TGCGCCAGCAGCAAGACAGGACCCCCCGGGGAGCTGTTTTTT.

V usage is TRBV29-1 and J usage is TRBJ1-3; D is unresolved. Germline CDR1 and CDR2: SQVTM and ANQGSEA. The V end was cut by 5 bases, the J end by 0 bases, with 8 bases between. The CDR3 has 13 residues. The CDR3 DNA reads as TGCAGCGTTTTAGGTAGCTCTGGAAACACCATATATTTT. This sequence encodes CSVLGSSGNTIYF.

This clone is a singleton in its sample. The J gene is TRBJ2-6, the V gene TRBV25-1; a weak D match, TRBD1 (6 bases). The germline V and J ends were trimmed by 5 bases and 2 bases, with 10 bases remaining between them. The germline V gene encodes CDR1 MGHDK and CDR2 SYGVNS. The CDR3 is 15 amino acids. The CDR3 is CASSSQGPGANVLTF. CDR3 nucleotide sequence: TGTGCCAGCAGTAGTCAGGGGCCTGGGGCCAACGTCCTGACTTTC.

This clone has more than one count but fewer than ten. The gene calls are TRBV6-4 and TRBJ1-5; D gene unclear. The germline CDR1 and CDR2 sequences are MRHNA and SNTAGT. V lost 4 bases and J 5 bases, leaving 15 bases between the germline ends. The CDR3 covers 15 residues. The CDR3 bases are TGTGCCAGCAGTGCCGAGACCGGTGACCATCAGCCCCAGCATTTT. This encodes CASSAETGDHQPQHF.

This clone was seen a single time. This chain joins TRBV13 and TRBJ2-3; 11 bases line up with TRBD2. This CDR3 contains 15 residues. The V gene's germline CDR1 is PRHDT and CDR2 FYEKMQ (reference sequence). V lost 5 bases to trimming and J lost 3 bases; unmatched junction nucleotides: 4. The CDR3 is CASSPSGGSTDTQYF. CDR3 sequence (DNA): TGTGCCAGCAGCCCTAGCGGGGGGTCGACAGATACGCAGTATTTT.

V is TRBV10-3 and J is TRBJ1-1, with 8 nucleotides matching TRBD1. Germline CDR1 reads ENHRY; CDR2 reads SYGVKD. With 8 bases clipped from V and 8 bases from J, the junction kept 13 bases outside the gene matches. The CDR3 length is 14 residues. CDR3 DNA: TGTGCCATCGGAAAAGGGGCGAACAGGGGGGAAGCTTTCTTT. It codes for CAIGKGANRGEAFF.

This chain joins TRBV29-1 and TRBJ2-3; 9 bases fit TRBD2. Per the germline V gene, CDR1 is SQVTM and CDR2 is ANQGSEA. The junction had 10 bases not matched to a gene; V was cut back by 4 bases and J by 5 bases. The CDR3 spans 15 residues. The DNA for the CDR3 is TGCAGCGTTGTGATGGCGGGAGGGCCAGTAGATACGCAGTATTTT. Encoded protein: CSVVMAGGPVDTQYF.

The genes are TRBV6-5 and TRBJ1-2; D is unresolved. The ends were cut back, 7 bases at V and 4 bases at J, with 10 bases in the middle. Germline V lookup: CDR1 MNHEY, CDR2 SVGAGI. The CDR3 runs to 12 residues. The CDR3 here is CASIGSSYGYTF. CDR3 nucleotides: TGTGCCAGCATCGGGTCTAGCTATGGCTACACCTTC.

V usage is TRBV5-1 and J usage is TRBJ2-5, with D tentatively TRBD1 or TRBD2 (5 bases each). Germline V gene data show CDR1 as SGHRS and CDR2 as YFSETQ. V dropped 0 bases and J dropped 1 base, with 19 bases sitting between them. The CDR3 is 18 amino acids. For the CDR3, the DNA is TGCGCCAGCAGCTTGGGGGGGACCAGCGATTCGTCCCAAGAGACCCAGTACTTC. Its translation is CASSLGGTSDSSQETQYF.

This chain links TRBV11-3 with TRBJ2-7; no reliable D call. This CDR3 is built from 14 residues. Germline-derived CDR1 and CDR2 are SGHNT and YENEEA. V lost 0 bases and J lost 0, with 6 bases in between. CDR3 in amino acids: CASSLDRNSYEQYF. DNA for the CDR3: TGTGCCAGCAGCTTAGATCGGAACTCCTACGAGCAGTACTTC.

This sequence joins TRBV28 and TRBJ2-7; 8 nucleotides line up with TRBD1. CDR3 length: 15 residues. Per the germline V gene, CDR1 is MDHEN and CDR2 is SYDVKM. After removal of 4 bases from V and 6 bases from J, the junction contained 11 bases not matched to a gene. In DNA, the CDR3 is TGTGCCAGCAGTTCTACCGGGACAGGTTGGTCCGAGCAGTACTTC. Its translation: CASSSTGTGWSEQYF.

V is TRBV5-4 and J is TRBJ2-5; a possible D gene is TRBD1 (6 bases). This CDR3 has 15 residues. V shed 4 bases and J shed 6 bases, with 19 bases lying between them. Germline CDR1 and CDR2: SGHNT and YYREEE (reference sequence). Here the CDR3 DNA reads TGTGCCAGCAGCCTTGGCCCCGGACAGCTAAAGACCCAGTACTTC. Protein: CASSLGPGQLKTQYF.

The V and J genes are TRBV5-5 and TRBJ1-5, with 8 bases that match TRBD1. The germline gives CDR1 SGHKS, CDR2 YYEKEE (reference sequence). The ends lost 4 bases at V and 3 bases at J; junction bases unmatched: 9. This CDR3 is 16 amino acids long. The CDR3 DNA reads TGTGCCAGCAGCCCTAGACAGGGGATGAACAATCAGCCCCAGCATTTT. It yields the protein CASSPRQGMNNQPQHF. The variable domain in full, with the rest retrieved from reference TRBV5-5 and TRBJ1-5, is DAGVTQSPTHLIKTRGQQVTLRCSPISGHKSVSWYQQVLGQGPQFIFQYYEKEERGRGNFPDRFSARQFPNYSSELNVNALLLGDSALYLCASSPRQGMNNQPQHFGDGTRLSIL.

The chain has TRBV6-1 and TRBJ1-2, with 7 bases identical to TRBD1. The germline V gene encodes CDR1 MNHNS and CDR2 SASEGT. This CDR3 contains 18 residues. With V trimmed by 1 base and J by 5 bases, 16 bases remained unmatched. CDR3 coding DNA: TGTGCCAGCAGTGAAGTGGTTCGAAGGTCCGACAGGGCGTATGGCTACACCTTC. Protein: CASSEVVRRSDRAYGYTF.

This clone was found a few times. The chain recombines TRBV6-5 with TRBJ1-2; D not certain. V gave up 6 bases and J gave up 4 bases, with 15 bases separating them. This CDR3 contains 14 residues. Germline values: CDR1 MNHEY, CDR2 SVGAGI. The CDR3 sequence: CASSSTEKSYGYTF. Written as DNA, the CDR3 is TGTGCCAGCAGCTCCACAGAAAAAAGCTATGGCTACACCTTC.

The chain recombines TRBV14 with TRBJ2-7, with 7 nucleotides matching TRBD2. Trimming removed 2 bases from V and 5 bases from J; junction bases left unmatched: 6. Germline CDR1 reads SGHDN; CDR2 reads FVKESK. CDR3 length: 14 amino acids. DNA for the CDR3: TGTGCCAGCAGCCAACTCGGGACTACGAACGAGCAGTACTTC. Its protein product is CASSQLGTTNEQYF.

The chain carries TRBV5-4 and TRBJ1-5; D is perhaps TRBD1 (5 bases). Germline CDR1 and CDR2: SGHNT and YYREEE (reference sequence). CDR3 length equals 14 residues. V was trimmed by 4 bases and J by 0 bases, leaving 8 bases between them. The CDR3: CASSQGTSNQPQHF. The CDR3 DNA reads TGTGCCAGCAGCCAGGGTACTAGCAATCAGCCCCAGCATTTT. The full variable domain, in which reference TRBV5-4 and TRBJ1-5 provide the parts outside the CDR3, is ETGVTQSPTHLIKTRGQQVTLRCSSQSGHNTVSWYQQALGQGPQFIFQYYREEENGRGNFPPRFSGLQFPNYSSELNVNALELDDSALYLCASSQGTSNQPQHFGDGTRLSIL.

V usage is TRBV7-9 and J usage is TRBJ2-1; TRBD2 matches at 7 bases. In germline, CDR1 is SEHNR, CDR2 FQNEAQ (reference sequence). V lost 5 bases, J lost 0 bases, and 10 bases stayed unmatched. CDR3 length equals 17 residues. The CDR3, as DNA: TGTGCCAGCAGCCCAGGGTTAGCGGGTAGCTCCTACAATGAGCAGTTCTTC. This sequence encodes CASSPGLAGSSYNEQFF. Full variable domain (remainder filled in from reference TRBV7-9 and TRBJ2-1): DTGVSQNPRHKITKRGQNVTFRCDPISEHNRLYWYRQTLGQGPEFLTYFQNEAQLEKSRLLSDRFSAERPKGSFSTLEIQRTEQGDSAMYLCASSPGLAGSSYNEQFFGPGTRLTVL.